Presented here are 7 T cell receptor beta chains from one specimen sequenced in a study of Graves' ophthalmopathy and Graves' hyperthyroidism (dated by TCRdb to the late 2010s). Sequencing took place on an Illumina HiSeq 2000. For repertoire sequencing, the TCR beta CDR3 regions were amplified from RNA transcripts. A first-round RT-PCR used HTBI primers with the Qiagen OneStep RT-PCR kit, followed by a second-round multiplex PCR, size selection and purification. TCRdb's own reprocessing of the public reads used fastp at Q25 and MiXCR and kept productive beta chains. Each entry merges the rows of one CDR3 protein and shows their most common DNA and genes. For this sample there are hundreds of thousands of distinct CDR3 sequences; roughly two fifths appear just once. The ten largest make up 3.3% of the sample. The sequenced sample consisted of peripheral blood. The receptors come from an adult man with Graves' ophthalmopathy.

With respect to this clonotype: Just one base apart from a much larger clone, this may be a read error. The chain employs TRBV25-1 and TRBJ2-7; 8 nucleotides agree with TRBD1. This CDR3 has 18 residues. J gave up 5 bases and V 6 bases, and 21 bases lay outside the gene matches. Per the germline V gene, CDR1 is MGHDK and CDR2 is SYGVNS. In nucleotides, the CDR3 is TGTGCCAGCAGCAACACCGCGCGACAGGGGACAAATCCCCACGAGCAGTACTTC. This gives the protein CASSNTARQGTNPHEQYF.

This clonotype was seen repeatedly, ten times or more. This sequence joins TRBV6-6 and TRBJ1-1, with no clear D. The CDR3 is 12 amino acids. The germline V gene encodes CDR1 MNHNY and CDR2 SVGAGI (reference sequence). V dropped 6 bases and J dropped 1 base, with 6 bases sitting between them. The CDR3 sequence is CASRQQNTEAFF. CDR3 nucleotides: TGTGCCAGCAGACAGCAGAACACTGAAGCTTTCTTT.

This clonotype showed up just once. The chain links TRBV29-1 to TRBJ1-2; 10 bases map to TRBD1. Germline V gene sequence: CDR1 SQVTM, CDR2 ANQGSEA. The CDR3 is 13 residues long. J was trimmed by 6 bases and V by 6 bases; bases with no gene match: 7. The CDR3 sequence: CSVPGQGTDGYTF. The CDR3 DNA sequence: TGCAGCGTACCGGGACAGGGGACCGATGGCTACACCTTC.

This clonotype was observed a handful of times. The chain uses TRBV20-1 and TRBJ2-1, with a weak D call TRBD1 (7 bases). Germline CDR1 is DFQATT and CDR2 is SNEGSKA (reference sequence). With 5 bases removed from V and 0 bases from J, the gap between germline ends came to 20 bases. The CDR3 has 17 amino acids. CDR3 amino acids: CSAHEGAGTSSYNEQFF. The CDR3 DNA sequence: TGCAGTGCTCACGAGGGGGCGGGGACCAGCTCCTACAATGAGCAGTTCTTC.

The chain's CDR3 is CASSTGIPGANVLTF. The CDR3 DNA reads TGTGCCAGTAGTACCGGGATTCCTGGGGCCAACGTCCTGACTTTC. The chain joins TRBV19 to TRBJ2-6, with a weak D call TRBD2 (5 bases). CDR1 is LNHDA, CDR2 SQIVND, per germline (reference sequence). V gave up 4 bases and J gave up 2 bases, with 9 bases separating them. The CDR3 length is 15 residues.

Turning to this clonotype: It may be a read error: a sequence one base away is much more abundant. The V and J genes are TRBV10-3 and TRBJ1-6; the D gene is possibly TRBD1 (6 bases). The CDR3 has 14 residues. Germline V gives CDR1 ENHRY, CDR2 SYGVKD. V was shortened by 3 bases and J by 7 bases, with 10 bases between the two germline ends. DNA for the CDR3: TGTGCCATCAGTGAACAGGGTGAGAATTCACCCCTCCACTTT. Its translation: CAISEQGENSPLHF.

This clonotype came up many times. This chain links TRBV7-9 with TRBJ1-6; perhaps TRBD1 as D (5 bases). Germline V gene sequence: CDR1 SEHNR, CDR2 FQNEAQ (reference sequence). The V and J ends lost 2 bases and 10 bases respectively, with 6 bases between them. The CDR3 spans 12 residues. For the CDR3, the DNA is TGTGCCAGCAGCTTAAGGGACTCACCCCTCCACTTT. Encoded protein: CASSLRDSPLHF.